This T cell receptor (beta chain) was sequenced during a study of cytomegalovirus exposure and HLA in healthy donors. Study conclusions and caveats: Common viral pathogens seemed, in a later analysis, to connect with several of the most significant clusters. Overall, about 160 TCR beta chains were annotated as cytomegalovirus-associated. Among the sequence variants, a highly shared cluster was likely an artifact of sequencing.

Researchers ran the PCR with 60 Vbeta and 13 Jbeta primers. The assay was immunoSEQ multiplex PCR, and TCRdb's table has in-frame clones only and misses some. The sample consists of about 170,000 clones, about 85% of them appearing once. V shed 0 bases and J shed 10 bases, with 16 bases lying between them. This CDR3 comprises 15 residues. From germline, CDR1 is MNHEY and CDR2 SVGAGI. Worth noting for this clone: As yet, its antigen is unknown.

Sequenced material: PBMCs. The clonotype was recovered from a boy aged 2 to 9 in good health and CMV-seronegative. The rearrangement joins TRBV6-5 to TRBJ2-1, with D possibly TRBD2 on 5 matching bases. The CDR3 loop reads CASSYSTGLFSEQFF. CDR3 bases: TGTGCCAGCAGTTACTCGACGGGATTGTTCAGCGAGCAGTTCTTC.